This T cell receptor beta chain was identified during a study of blood T cell repertoires in COVID-19. Study at large: Sites across the United States, Italy and Spain contributed samples from acute and convalescent COVID-19. PBMCs, B-cell-depleted T cells, or T cells provided the cDNA or gDNA that made up the material.

Study processing details: Reference gene primer amplification in the assay estimated nucleated cell counts. This table comes from immunoSEQ multiplex PCR, and its TCRdb copy is limited to in-frame clones, with some not included. V, J and clone size derive from that table, while D and trimming were established from the DNA sequence. The table lists about 35,000 clones, about 80% of them singletons. The CDR3 length is 19 residues. CDR1 and CDR2 (germline): LGHDT, YNNKEL (reference sequence). Trimming shortened V by 1 base and J by 3 bases, and 23 bases separated the two germline ends. This clone was seen a few times.

This chain connects TRBV3-1 (or the pseudogene TRBV3-2) to TRBJ2-3; tentatively, D is TRBD2 (6 bases). The sample comprised peripheral blood. The source of this sequence is a woman between 70 and 85 years old with acute or convalescent COVID-19. CDR3 residues: CASSQGSGPHGGRTDTQYF. CDR3 nucleotide sequence: TGTGCCAGCAGCCAAGGGTCCGGCCCCCACGGGGGAAGAACAGATACGCAGTATTTT.